The 26 T cell receptor beta chains below come from one sample, sequenced in a study of OX40 agonist ivuxolimab in advanced cancers. Clones were sequenced by immunoSEQ multiplex PCR, and TCRdb holds only the in-frame ones, with some missing. The sample lists roughly 66,000 clones; roughly four fifths were seen once. Specimen: CD4+ or CD8+ T cells sorted from blood, collected in a trial of the OX40 agonist ivuxolimab. These receptors were taken from an adult with an advanced solid tumor such as melanoma, head and neck, liver or kidney cancer.

The CDR3 loop reads CASSASTGGNYGYTF. CDR3 DNA sequence: TGTGCCAGCAGCGCATCGACAGGGGGGAACTATGGCTACACCTTC. The rearrangement links TRBV5-6 to TRBJ1-2, with 9 bases identical to TRBD1. The ends lost 4 bases at V and 2 bases at J; junction bases unmatched: 6. The germline V gene has CDR1 SGHDT and CDR2 YYEEEE. The CDR3 has 15 amino acids.

The gene calls are TRBV29-1 and TRBJ1-2, with TRBD1 matching over 9 bases. V lost 1 base and J lost 0; bases outside the gene matches: 9. Germline assignment: CDR1 SQVTM and CDR2 ANQGSEA. This CDR3 has 17 residues. This CDR3 is CSVEVNRGQGPNYGYTF. The DNA of the CDR3 is TGCAGCGTTGAAGTCAACAGGGGGCAAGGGCCTAACTATGGCTACACCTTC.

This chain joins TRBV7-9 and TRBJ2-7, with 9 bases lining up with TRBD2. CDR1 and CDR2 (germline): SEHNR, FQNEAQ (reference sequence). The CDR3 extends over 14 amino acids. V was clipped by 1 base and J by 5 bases; unmatched bases: 3. The CDR3 sequence: CASSLVAGADEQYF. Written as DNA, the CDR3 is TGTGCCAGCAGCTTAGTAGCGGGGGCCGACGAGCAGTACTTC.

As to this clone: The junction departs from the called germline gene at one end, perhaps through a read error. The chain recombines TRBV25-1 with TRBJ2-7; TRBD2 agrees at 7 bases. Germline CDR1 reads MGHDK; CDR2 reads SYGVNS. This CDR3 comprises 13 residues. The CDR3, as DNA: TGTGCCAGCAGGGGGGAGGGTCCGCTAGGCCCCAACTTC. This translates into CASRGEGPLGPNF.

The V call is TRBV7-2, the J call TRBJ2-2; possibly TRBD2 for D (6 bases). Trimming shortened V by 0 bases and J by 5 bases, and 7 bases separated the two germline ends. The CDR3 covers 14 residues. Germline V gene data show CDR1 as SGHTA and CDR2 as FQGNSA. This CDR3 reads CASSLAGRTGELFF. Here the CDR3 DNA reads TGTGCCAGCAGCTTAGCGGGGAGGACCGGGGAGCTGTTTTTT.

With regard to this clone: The junction does not match germline at one end; this may be a read error. The J gene is TRBJ2-2, the V gene TRBV11-2, with TRBD1 as a possible D gene (5 bases). CDR1 is SGHAT, CDR2 FQNNGV, per germline. The CDR3 runs to 13 residues. The CDR3 is CTSSLTEAGELFF. The CDR3 DNA reads as TGTACCAGCAGCTTGACAGAGGCCGGGGAGCTGTTTTTT.

The chain couples TRBV28 to TRBJ1-2; 11 bases map to TRBD1. CDR1 and CDR2 (germline): MDHEN, SYDVKM. This CDR3 is built from 17 residues. Germline trimming cut 2 bases from V and 0 bases from J; bases unmatched to any gene: 5. CDR3 nucleotides: TGTGCCAGCAGTTTAACGGGACAGGGGGTGGCTAACTATGGCTACACCTTC. It translates to CASSLTGQGVANYGYTF.

This chain uses TRBV10-3 with TRBJ2-3; 7 nucleotides align to TRBD2. The germline gives CDR1 ENHRY, CDR2 SYGVKD. The CDR3 loop spans 14 amino acids. Trimming at V came to 10 bases and at J to 1 base, leaving 8 bases not matched to a gene. The CDR3, as DNA: TGTGCCACCCTTGATACTAGCGGCACAGATACGCAGTATTTT. Amino acids: CATLDTSGTDTQYF.

V usage is TRBV11-2 and J usage is TRBJ2-7; 13 nucleotides align to TRBD2. After removal of 3 bases from V and 1 base from J, the junction contained 3 bases not matched to a gene. This CDR3 has 16 amino acids. Germline CDR1 is SGHAT and CDR2 is FQNNGV. The CDR3 coding sequence is TGTGCCAGCAGCTTGCGACTAGCGGGAGGTTCCTACGAGCAGTACTTC. Translation: CASSLRLAGGSYEQYF.

The chain has TRBV6-5 and TRBJ1-1; unclear D gene. V lost 10 bases and J 5 bases, leaving 11 bases between the germline ends. This CDR3 contains 11 residues. The germline gives CDR1 MNHEY, CDR2 SVGAGI. Here the CDR3 DNA reads TGTGCCACACAACGAGGGACTGAAGCTTTCTTT. Its protein product is CATQRGTEAFF.

The chain is built from TRBV6-1 and TRBJ2-7; D unclear. CDR3 length equals 12 residues. Between the trimmed V and J ends, which lost 5 bases and 2 bases, there was a span of 7 bases. Germline V gene data show CDR1 as MNHNS and CDR2 as SASEGT. The CDR3 spells CASSRTAYEQYF. The DNA of the CDR3 is TGTGCCAGCAGTCGGACGGCCTACGAGCAGTACTTC.

The count of this clone is one. The rearrangement links TRBV14 to TRBJ2-7; TRBD1 agrees at 11 bases. The CDR3 length is 15 residues. CDR1 and CDR2 (germline): SGHDN, FVKESK. The ends lost 4 bases at V and 10 bases at J; junction bases unmatched: 12. The CDR3 sequence is CASSLTSGTGGYQYF. CDR3 sequence (DNA): TGTGCCAGCAGCCTTACCTCCGGGACAGGGGGTTATCAGTACTTC. Full variable domain (rest looked up from reference TRBV14 and TRBJ2-7): EAGVTQFPSHSVIEKGQTVTLRCDPISGHDNLYWYRRVMGKEIKFLLHFVKESKQDESGMPNNRFLAERTGGTYSTLKVQPAELEDSGVYFCASSLTSGTGGYQYFGPGTRLTVT.

The CDR3 DNA is TGTGCCAGCAGGAGAGATAGCAATCAGCCCCAGCATTTT. Translation gives CASRRDSNQPQHF. V gene TRBV6-5 combines with J gene TRBJ1-5; D is undetermined. The CDR3 has 13 amino acids. Trimming shortened V by 6 bases and J by 0 bases, and 6 bases separated the two germline ends. The germline CDR1 and CDR2 sequences are MNHEY and SVGAGI.

The chain joins TRBV7-9 to TRBJ2-5; 7 bases fit TRBD1. The tail of the sequence fits TRBJ2-7 better, so the J call may be wrong. The CDR3 is 13 amino acids. CDR1 SEHNR and CDR2 FQNEAQ come from the germline V gene (reference sequence). CDR3 protein: CASSYDRAYEQYF. The CDR3 nucleotides read TGTGCCAGCAGCTACGACAGGGCCTACGAGCAGTACTTC.

The chain is built from TRBV19 and TRBJ1-2; D unclear. The CDR3 is 14 amino acids. The germline V and J ends were trimmed by 0 bases and 7 bases, with 12 bases remaining between them. The germline gives CDR1 LNHDA, CDR2 SQIVND (reference sequence). CDR3 loop: CASSIDARGLGYTF. CDR3 nucleotides: TGTGCCAGTAGTATAGATGCCCGGGGTCTTGGCTACACCTTC. The full variable domain, rest sourced from reference TRBV19 and TRBJ1-2, is DGGITQSPKYLFRKEGQNVTLSCEQNLNHDAMYWYRQDPGQGLRLIYYSQIVNDFQKGDIAEGYSVSREKKESFPLTVTSAQKNPTAFYLCASSIDARGLGYTFGSGTRLTVV.

The rearrangement uses TRBV9 and TRBJ2-1; D is unresolved. Germline-derived CDR1 and CDR2 are SGDLS and YYNGEE. V was pared by 0 bases and J by 1 base, with 8 bases between. The CDR3 contains 15 residues. The CDR3 DNA reads as TGTGCCAGCAGCGTAGGGCGCGGATCCTACAATGAGCAGTTCTTC. Translation gives CASSVGRGSYNEQFF.

The chain combines TRBV2 with TRBJ2-7; D may be TRBD2 (6 bases). From germline, CDR1 is SNHLY and CDR2 FYNNEI. The CDR3 contains 12 residues. The V and J ends lost 4 bases and 3 bases respectively, with 7 bases between them. The CDR3 nucleotides are TGTGCCAGCAGTGGGGGGGACTACGAGCAGTACTTC. Encoded protein: CASSGGDYEQYF.

This chain joins TRBV10-3 and TRBJ2-1; D unresolved. V lost 7 bases and J 1 base, leaving 11 bases between the germline ends. Germline V gene lookup returns CDR1 ENHRY and CDR2 SYGVKD. The CDR3 contains 14 residues. CDR3 amino acids: CAINGGESYNEQFF. The CDR3 coding sequence is TGTGCCATCAATGGTGGGGAATCCTACAATGAGCAGTTCTTC.

The chain couples TRBV7-2 to TRBJ2-2; D possibly corresponds to TRBD2 (5 bases). Germline-derived CDR1 and CDR2 are SGHTA and FQGNSA. This CDR3 contains 14 residues. V lost 2 bases and J 5 bases, leaving 9 bases between the germline ends. CDR3 residues: CASSLSTGTGELFF. The CDR3 coding sequence is TGTGCCAGCAGCTTAAGTACGGGGACCGGGGAGCTGTTTTTT.

V is TRBV18 and J is TRBJ1-4; 9 bases align to TRBD1. Trimming removed 6 bases from V and 5 bases from J; junction bases left unmatched: 13. The CDR3 is 17 amino acids. CDR1 and CDR2 (germline): KGHSH, LQKENI. CDR3 protein: CASSLTGTGNRNEKLFF. The CDR3 coding sequence is TGTGCCAGCTCGCTTACCGGGACAGGGAACCGGAATGAAAAACTGTTTTTT.

The chain carries TRBV12-2 and TRBJ1-2; TRBD1, as called in the table, went unchecked against the DNA. TRBV12-2 is tagged as a pseudogene. The length of the CDR3 is 19 residues. In nucleotides, the CDR3 is TGTGCAAGTCGCTTAAAAAACCGGGACAGGGGGCATCGCGTTCATGGCTACACCTTC. This encodes CASRLKNRDRGHRVHGYTF.

This clone was seen only a few times. The CDR3 here is CASKTSVTSYEQYF. The CDR3 coding sequence is TGTGCCAGTAAAACTAGCGTGACCTCCTACGAGCAGTACTTC. The rearrangement uses TRBV19 and TRBJ2-7; 7 bases are a match to TRBD2. The length of the CDR3 is 14 residues. The junction had 6 bases not matched to a gene; V was cut back by 7 bases and J by 0 bases. The germline CDR1 and CDR2 sequences are LNHDA and SQIVND (reference sequence).

This clone was seen a single time. V is TRBV10-3 and J is TRBJ2-2; D gene uncertain. With 4 bases removed from V and 3 bases from J, the gap between germline ends came to 9 bases. The CDR3 extends over 14 amino acids. CDR1 ENHRY and CDR2 SYGVKD come from the germline V gene. Written as DNA, the CDR3 is TGTGCCATCAGTGCGTCTGCCGACACCGGGGAGCTGTTTTTT. Protein product: CAISASADTGELFF.

The chain is built from TRBV9 and TRBJ2-7, with 7 bases lining up with TRBD2. V gave up 2 bases and J gave up 3 bases; unmatched junction bases: 5. CDR1 SGDLS and CDR2 YYNGEE come from the germline V gene. The CDR3 is 14 residues long. The CDR3 loop reads CASSVGGSLYEQYF. CDR3 sequence (DNA): TGTGCCAGCAGCGTGGGAGGGTCTCTCTACGAGCAGTACTTC.

CDR3 DNA sequence: TGTGCCCTTAAGGGCCAGGGAGAATTTGGCTACACCTTC. Its protein product is CALKGQGEFGYTF. The V call is TRBV19, the J call TRBJ1-2; D is perhaps TRBD1 (5 bases). Trimming stripped 11 bases from V and 7 bases from J, with 20 bases between. The length of the CDR3 is 13 residues. Germline V lookup: CDR1 LNHDA, CDR2 SQIVND (reference sequence).

This rearrangement joins TRBV5-1 to TRBJ1-1; 7 nucleotides agree with TRBD1. CDR1 and CDR2 from the germline V gene are SGHRS and YFSETQ. Trimming took 3 bases from V and 3 from J; bases not matched to a gene: 5. The CDR3 sequence is 14 residues long. The CDR3 nucleotides are TGCGCCAGCAGCTGGGCCGGGACAGACACTGAAGCTTTCTTT. Translation: CASSWAGTDTEAFF.